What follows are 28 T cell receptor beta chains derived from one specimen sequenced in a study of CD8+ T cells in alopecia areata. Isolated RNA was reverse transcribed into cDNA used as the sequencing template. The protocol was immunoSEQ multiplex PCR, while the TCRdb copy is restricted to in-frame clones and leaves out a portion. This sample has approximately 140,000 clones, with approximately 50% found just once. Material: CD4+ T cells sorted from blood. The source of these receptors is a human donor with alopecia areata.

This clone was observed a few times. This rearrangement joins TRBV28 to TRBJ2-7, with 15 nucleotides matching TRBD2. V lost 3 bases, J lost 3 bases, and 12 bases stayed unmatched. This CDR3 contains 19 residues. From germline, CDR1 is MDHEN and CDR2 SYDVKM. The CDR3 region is CASSLGTMGLAGGDYEQYF. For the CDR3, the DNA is TGTGCCAGCAGTTTGGGGACGATGGGACTAGCGGGAGGAGACTACGAGCAGTACTTC.

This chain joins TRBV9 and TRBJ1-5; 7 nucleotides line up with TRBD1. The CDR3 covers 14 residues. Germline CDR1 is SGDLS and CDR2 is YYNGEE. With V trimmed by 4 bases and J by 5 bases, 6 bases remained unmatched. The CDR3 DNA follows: TGTGCCAGCAGCATTGGACAGGCCGATCAGCCCCAGCATTTT. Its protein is CASSIGQADQPQHF.

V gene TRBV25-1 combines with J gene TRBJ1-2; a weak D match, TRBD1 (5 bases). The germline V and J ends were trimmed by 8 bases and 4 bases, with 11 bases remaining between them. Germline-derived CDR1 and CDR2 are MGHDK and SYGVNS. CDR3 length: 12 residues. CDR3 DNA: TGTGCCAGCCGGCGGGGGTCCTATGGCTACACCTTC. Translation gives CASRRGSYGYTF.

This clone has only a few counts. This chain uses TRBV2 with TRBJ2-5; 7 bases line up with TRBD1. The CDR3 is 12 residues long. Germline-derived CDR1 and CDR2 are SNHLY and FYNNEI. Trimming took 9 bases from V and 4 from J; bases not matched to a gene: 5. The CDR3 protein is CARTGIRETQYF. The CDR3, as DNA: TGTGCCAGGACAGGGATAAGAGAGACCCAGTACTTC. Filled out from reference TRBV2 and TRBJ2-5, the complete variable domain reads EPEVTQTPSHQVTQMGQEVILRCVPISNHLYFYWYRQILGQKVEFLVSFYNNEISEKSEIFDDQFSVERPDGSNFTLKIRSTKLEDSAMYFCARTGIRETQYFGPGTRLLVL.

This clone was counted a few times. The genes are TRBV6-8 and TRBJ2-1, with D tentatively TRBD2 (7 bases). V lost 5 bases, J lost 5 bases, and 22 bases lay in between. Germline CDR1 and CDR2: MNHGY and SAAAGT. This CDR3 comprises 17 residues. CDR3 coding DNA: TGTGCCAGCAGTCTGGGGGCGGGAGATCTTCTCCACAATGAGCAGTTCTTC. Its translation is CASSLGAGDLLHNEQFF.

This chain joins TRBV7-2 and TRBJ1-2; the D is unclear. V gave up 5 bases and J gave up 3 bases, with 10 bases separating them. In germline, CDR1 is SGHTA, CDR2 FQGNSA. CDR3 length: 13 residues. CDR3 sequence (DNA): TGTGCCAGCAGCCCTGTTTCCGACTATGGCTACACCTTC. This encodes CASSPVSDYGYTF.

CDR3 in amino acids: CASSLSTSGTYEQYF. The CDR3 DNA reads as TGTGCCAGCAGTTTATCGACTAGCGGAACCTACGAGCAGTACTTC. This rearrangement joins TRBV27 to TRBJ2-7; 9 bases map to TRBD2. Germline values: CDR1 MNHEY, CDR2 SMNVEV (reference sequence). The trim removed 0 bases at V and 2 bases at J, leaving 2 bases unmatched. The CDR3 is 15 residues long.

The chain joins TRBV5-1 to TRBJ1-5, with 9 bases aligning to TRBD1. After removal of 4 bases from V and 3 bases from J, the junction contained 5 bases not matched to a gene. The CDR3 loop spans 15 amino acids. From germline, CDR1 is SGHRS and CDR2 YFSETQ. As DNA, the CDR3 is TGCGCCAGCAGCCTAGGGGACAGGGCCAATCAGCCCCAGCATTTT. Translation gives CASSLGDRANQPQHF.

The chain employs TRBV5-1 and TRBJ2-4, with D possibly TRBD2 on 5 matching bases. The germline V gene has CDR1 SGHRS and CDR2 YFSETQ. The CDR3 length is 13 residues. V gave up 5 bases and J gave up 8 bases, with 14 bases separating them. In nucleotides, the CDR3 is TGCGCCAGCAGTCAACCGCCCGGGGACATTCAGTACTTC. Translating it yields CASSQPPGDIQYF.

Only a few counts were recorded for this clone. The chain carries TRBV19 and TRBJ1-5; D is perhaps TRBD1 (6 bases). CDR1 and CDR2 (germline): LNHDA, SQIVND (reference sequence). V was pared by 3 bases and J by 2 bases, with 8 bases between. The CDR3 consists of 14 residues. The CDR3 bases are TGTGCCAGTAGTATCGCAGGGGGCAATCAGCCCCAGCATTTT. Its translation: CASSIAGGNQPQHF.

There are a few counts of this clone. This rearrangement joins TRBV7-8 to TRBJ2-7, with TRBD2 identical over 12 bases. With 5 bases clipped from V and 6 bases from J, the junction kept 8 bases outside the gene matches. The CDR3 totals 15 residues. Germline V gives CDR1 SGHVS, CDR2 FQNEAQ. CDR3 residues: CASSPPGLAGSEQYF. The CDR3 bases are TGTGCCAGCAGCCCACCGGGACTAGCGGGTAGCGAGCAGTACTTC.

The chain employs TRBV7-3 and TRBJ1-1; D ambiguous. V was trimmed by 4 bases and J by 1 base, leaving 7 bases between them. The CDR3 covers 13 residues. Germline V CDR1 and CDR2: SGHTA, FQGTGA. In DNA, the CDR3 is TGTGCCAGCAGCTACACACAGAACACTGAAGCTTTCTTT. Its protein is CASSYTQNTEAFF.

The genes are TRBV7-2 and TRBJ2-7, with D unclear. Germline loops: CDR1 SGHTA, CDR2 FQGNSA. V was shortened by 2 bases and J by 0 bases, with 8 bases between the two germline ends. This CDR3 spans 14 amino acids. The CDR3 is CASSLHVSSYEQYF. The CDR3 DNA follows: TGTGCCAGCAGCTTACACGTAAGCTCCTACGAGCAGTACTTC.

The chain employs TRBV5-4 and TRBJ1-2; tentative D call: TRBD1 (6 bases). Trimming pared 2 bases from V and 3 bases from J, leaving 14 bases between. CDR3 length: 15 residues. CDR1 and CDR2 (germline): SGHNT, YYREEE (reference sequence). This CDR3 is CASSLMQGTDYGYTF. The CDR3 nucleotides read TGTGCCAGCAGCTTAATGCAGGGGACCGACTATGGCTACACCTTC. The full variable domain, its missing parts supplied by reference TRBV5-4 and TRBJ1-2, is ETGVTQSPTHLIKTRGQQVTLRCSSQSGHNTVSWYQQALGQGPQFIFQYYREEENGRGNFPPRFSGLQFPNYSSELNVNALELDDSALYLCASSLMQGTDYGYTFGSGTRLTVV.

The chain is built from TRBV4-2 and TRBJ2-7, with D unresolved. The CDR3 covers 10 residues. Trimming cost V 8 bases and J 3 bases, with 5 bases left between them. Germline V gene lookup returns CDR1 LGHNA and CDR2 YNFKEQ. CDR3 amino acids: CASGNYEQYF. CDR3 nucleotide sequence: TGTGCCAGCGGGAACTACGAGCAGTACTTC.

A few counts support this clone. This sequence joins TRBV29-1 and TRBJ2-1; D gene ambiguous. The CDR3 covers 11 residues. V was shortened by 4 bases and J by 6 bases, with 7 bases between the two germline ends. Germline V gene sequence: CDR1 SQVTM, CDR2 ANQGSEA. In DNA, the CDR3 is TGCAGCGTTGGGGCAAGCAATGAGCAGTTCTTC. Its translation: CSVGASNEQFF.

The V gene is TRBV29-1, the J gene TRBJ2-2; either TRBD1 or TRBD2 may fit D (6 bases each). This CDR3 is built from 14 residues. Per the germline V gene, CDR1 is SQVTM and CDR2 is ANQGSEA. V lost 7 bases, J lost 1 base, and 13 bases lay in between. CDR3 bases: TGCAGCGGCCAAGGGGGAGGGAACACCGGGGAGCTGTTTTTT. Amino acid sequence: CSGQGGGNTGELFF.

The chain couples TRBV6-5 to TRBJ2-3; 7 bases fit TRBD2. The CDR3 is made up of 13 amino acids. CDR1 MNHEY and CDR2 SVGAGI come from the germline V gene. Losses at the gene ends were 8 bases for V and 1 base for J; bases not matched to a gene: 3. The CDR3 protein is CASRLAGTDTQYF. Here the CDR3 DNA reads TGTGCCAGCCGACTAGCAGGCACAGATACGCAGTATTTT.

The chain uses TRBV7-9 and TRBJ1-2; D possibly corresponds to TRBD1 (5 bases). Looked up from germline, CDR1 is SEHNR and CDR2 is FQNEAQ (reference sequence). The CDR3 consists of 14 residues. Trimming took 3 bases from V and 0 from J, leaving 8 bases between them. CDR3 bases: TGTGCCAGCAGCTTTCAGGGAACTAACTATGGCTACACCTTC. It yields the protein CASSFQGTNYGYTF.

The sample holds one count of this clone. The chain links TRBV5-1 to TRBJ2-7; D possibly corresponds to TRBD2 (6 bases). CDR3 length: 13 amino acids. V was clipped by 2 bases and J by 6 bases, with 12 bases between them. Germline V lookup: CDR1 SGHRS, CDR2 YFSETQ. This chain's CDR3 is CASSFYAGSEQYF. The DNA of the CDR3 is TGCGCCAGCAGCTTCTATGCGGGAAGCGAGCAGTACTTC.

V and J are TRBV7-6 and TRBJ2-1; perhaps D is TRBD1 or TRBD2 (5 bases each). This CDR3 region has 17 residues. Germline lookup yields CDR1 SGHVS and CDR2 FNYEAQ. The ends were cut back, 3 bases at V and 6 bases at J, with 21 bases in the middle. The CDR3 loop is CASSFTYRDRLGNEQFF. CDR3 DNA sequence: TGTGCCAGCAGCTTCACGTACCGGGACCGACTCGGCAATGAGCAGTTCTTC.

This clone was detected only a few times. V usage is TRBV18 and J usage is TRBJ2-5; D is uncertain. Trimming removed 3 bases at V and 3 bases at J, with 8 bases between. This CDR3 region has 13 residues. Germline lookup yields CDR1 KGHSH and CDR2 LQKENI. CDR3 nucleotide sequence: TGTGCCAGCTCACCCCTGGCAGAAGAGACCCAGTACTTC. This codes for CASSPLAEETQYF.

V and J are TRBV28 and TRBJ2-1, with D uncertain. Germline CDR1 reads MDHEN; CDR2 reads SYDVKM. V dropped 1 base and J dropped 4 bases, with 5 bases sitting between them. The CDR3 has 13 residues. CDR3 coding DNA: TGTGCCAGCAGTTTATCCAGTTACAATGAGCAGTTCTTC. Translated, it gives CASSLSSYNEQFF.

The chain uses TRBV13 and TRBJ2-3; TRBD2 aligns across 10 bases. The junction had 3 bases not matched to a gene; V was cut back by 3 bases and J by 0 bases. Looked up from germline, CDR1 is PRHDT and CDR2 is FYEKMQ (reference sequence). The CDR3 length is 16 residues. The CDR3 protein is CASSFTSGVSTDTQYF. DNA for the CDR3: TGTGCCAGCAGCTTTACTAGCGGGGTTAGCACAGATACGCAGTATTTT. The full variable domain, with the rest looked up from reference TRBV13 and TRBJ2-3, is AAGVIQSPRHLIKEKRETATLKCYPIPRHDTVYWYQQGPGQDPQFLISFYEKMQSDKGSIPDRFSAQQFSDYHSELNMSSLELGDSALYFCASSFTSGVSTDTQYFGPGTRLTVL.

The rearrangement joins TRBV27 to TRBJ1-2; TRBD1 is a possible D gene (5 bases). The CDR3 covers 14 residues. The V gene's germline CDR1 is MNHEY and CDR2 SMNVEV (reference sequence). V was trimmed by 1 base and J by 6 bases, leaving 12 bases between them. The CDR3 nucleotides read TGTGCCAGCAGTTTATGGGGGGAGTCAGATGGCTACACCTTC. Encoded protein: CASSLWGESDGYTF.

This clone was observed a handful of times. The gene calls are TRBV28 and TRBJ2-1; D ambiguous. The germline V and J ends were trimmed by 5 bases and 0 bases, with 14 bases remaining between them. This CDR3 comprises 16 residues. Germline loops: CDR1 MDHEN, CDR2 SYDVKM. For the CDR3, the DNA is TGTGCCAGCAGTCCCGGACGTAGCTTCTCCTACAATGAGCAGTTCTTC. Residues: CASSPGRSFSYNEQFF.

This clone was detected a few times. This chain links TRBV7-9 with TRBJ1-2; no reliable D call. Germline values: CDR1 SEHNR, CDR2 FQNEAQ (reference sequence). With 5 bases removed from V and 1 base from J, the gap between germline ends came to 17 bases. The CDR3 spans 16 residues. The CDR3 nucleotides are TGTGCCAGCAGCGGCCAACGCGGGGAGGATAACTATGGCTACACCTTC. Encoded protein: CASSGQRGEDNYGYTF.

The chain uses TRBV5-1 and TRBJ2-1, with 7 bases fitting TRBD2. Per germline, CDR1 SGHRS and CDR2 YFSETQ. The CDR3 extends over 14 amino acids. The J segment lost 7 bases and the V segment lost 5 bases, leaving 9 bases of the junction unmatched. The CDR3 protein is CASSRAGVGNEQFF. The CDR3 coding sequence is TGCGCCAGCAGTCGGGCGGGAGTAGGGAATGAGCAGTTCTTC.